The 27 T cell receptor beta chains below were found in one sample sequenced in a study of T cell changes during pregnancy in multiple sclerosis. Clones were read by immunoSEQ multiplex PCR, and TCRdb kept only the in-frame ones, dropping some. Among 30,000 to 45,000 clones listed, about nine tenths were seen once. The specimen was CD4+ T cells from peripheral blood mononuclear cells, collected before pregnancy. The receptors here all came from a female donor with multiple sclerosis, enrolled in a pregnancy study.

With regard to this clone: Other nucleotide sequences in the sample specify the same CDR3. The chain uses TRBV6-5 and TRBJ2-5; the D is unclear. V lost 3 bases to trimming and J lost 5 bases, with 10 bases between them. Germline-derived CDR1 and CDR2 are MNHEY and SVGAGI. CDR3 length: 13 residues. The chain's CDR3 is CASSYGTGETQYF. In DNA, the CDR3 is TGTGCCAGCAGTTATGGTACCGGGGAGACCCAGTACTTC.

The chain uses TRBV5-1 and TRBJ2-3, with TRBD2 matching 11 bases. CDR3 size: 18 residues. Trimming took 4 bases from V and 3 from J; bases not matched to a gene: 13. The V gene's germline CDR1 is SGHRS and CDR2 YFSETQ. The CDR3 loop reads CASSPLSSGRAGTDTQYF. DNA of the CDR3: TGCGCCAGCAGCCCCCTAAGTAGCGGGAGGGCCGGAACAGATACGCAGTATTTT.

The chain couples TRBV5-4 to TRBJ2-5; 16 bases align to TRBD2. Unmatched junction bases numbered 1, after V lost 3 bases and J lost 5 bases. CDR1 is SGHNT, CDR2 YYREEE, per germline (reference sequence). The CDR3 loop spans 15 amino acids. The DNA for the CDR3 is TGTGCCAGCAGCTGGGGACTAGCGGGAGGGGAGACCCAGTACTTC. Its translation: CASSWGLAGGETQYF.

The chain is built from TRBV29-1 and TRBJ2-5; 13 bases align to TRBD2. CDR1 is SQVTM and CDR2 is ANQGSEA in the germline V gene. The CDR3 consists of 14 residues. Trimming cost V 6 bases and J 5 bases; bases outside gene matches: 6. The CDR3 DNA is TGCAGCGTCCTGACTAGCGGGAGGATCGAGACCCAGTACTTC. Encoded protein: CSVLTSGRIETQYF.

This sequence joins TRBV15 and TRBJ1-1; tentative D call: TRBD1 (6 bases). The germline CDR1 and CDR2 sequences are LNHNV and YYDKDF (reference sequence). Trimming left V 0 bases short and J 4 bases short, with 18 bases between. The CDR3 has 17 residues. The CDR3 DNA reads TGTGCCACCAGCAGAGATTTTAACAGGGTAATGAGCACTGAAGCTTTCTTT. Protein product: CATSRDFNRVMSTEAFF. Filled out from reference TRBV15 and TRBJ1-1, the complete variable domain reads DAMVIQNPRYQVTQFGKPVTLSCSQTLNHNVMYWYQQKSSQAPKLLFHYYDKDFNNEADTPDNFQSRRPNTSFCFLDIRSPGLGDTAMYLCATSRDFNRVMSTEAFFGQGTRLTVV.

The V call is TRBV6-5, the J call TRBJ1-2; 7 bases are a match to TRBD1. CDR1 MNHEY and CDR2 SVGAGI come from the germline V gene. This CDR3 comprises 15 residues. Unmatched junction bases numbered 9, after V lost 6 bases and J lost 2 bases. Here the CDR3 reads CASRGDRESNYGYTF. The CDR3 nucleotides read TGTGCCAGCAGGGGAGACAGGGAGTCAAACTATGGCTACACCTTC.

The rearrangement links TRBV9 to TRBJ2-7; D possibly corresponds to TRBD2 (6 bases). Germline V lookup: CDR1 SGDLS, CDR2 YYNGEE. The V and J ends lost 4 bases and 2 bases respectively, with 16 bases between them. CDR3 length: 15 residues. The chain's CDR3 is CASSRSWDSAYEQYF. DNA of the CDR3: TGTGCCAGCAGCAGATCCTGGGACTCCGCCTACGAGCAGTACTTC. Complete variable domain (other parts from reference TRBV9 and TRBJ2-7): DSGVTQTPKHLITATGQRVTLRCSPRSGDLSVYWYQQSLDQGLQFLIQYYNGEERAKGNILERFSAQQFPDLHSELNLSSLELGDSALYFCASSRSWDSAYEQYFGPGTRLTVT.

The gene calls are TRBV5-4 and TRBJ2-5; 8 nucleotides align to TRBD2. This CDR3 comprises 17 residues. Germline V lookup: CDR1 SGHNT, CDR2 YYREEE (reference sequence). The V and J ends lost 0 bases and 1 base, in that order; junction bases with no gene match: 8. As DNA, the CDR3 is TGTGCCAGCAGCTTGGCCTTCGCGGGAGGCTCCCAAGAGACCCAGTACTTC. Amino acid sequence: CASSLAFAGGSQETQYF.

This clone was seen a single time. The rearrangement joins TRBV2 to TRBJ2-5, with 7 nucleotides matching TRBD1. Looked up from germline, CDR1 is SNHLY and CDR2 is FYNNEI. This CDR3 spans 14 amino acids. The V gene end was trimmed by 6 bases and the J gene end by 5 bases; junction bases not matched to a gene: 9. CDR3 residues: CASRERQGGETQYF. The CDR3 DNA is TGTGCCAGCAGGGAGCGACAGGGTGGCGAGACCCAGTACTTC.

The table lists this clone with a few counts. The chain links TRBV9 to TRBJ2-1, with TRBD2 as a possible D gene (6 bases). In germline, CDR1 is SGDLS, CDR2 YYNGEE. The CDR3 has 12 residues. V lost 0 bases to trimming and J lost 11 bases, with 9 bases between them. The CDR3 DNA reads as TGTGCCAGCAGCGTAGTGAGCGGGCAGCAGTTCTTC. Its protein product is CASSVVSGQQFF.

The genes are TRBV6-6 and TRBJ2-1, with D possibly TRBD1 on 6 matching bases. This CDR3 comprises 16 residues. V dropped 2 bases and J dropped 6 bases, with 17 bases sitting between them. Germline V gene data show CDR1 as MNHNY and CDR2 as SVGAGI (reference sequence). The CDR3 DNA is TGTGCCAGCAGTTACCGGACAGCACAGTTTTTCAATGAGCAGTTCTTC. The encoded protein is CASSYRTAQFFNEQFF.

The chain links TRBV10-3 to TRBJ2-2; 7 bases line up with TRBD1. The trim removed 10 bases at V and 3 bases at J, leaving 5 bases unmatched. CDR3 length: 13 amino acids. CDR1 is ENHRY and CDR2 is SYGVKD in the germline V gene. CDR3 bases: TGTGCCAGCCGGGGACAGCACACCGGGGAGCTGTTTTTT. Its translation: CASRGQHTGELFF.

J is TRBJ2-4 and V is TRBV28, with D maybe TRBD2 (6 bases). Germline-derived CDR1 and CDR2 are MDHEN and SYDVKM. This CDR3 is 15 amino acids long. The V end lost 4 bases, the J end lost 4 bases, and 14 bases lay between the germline ends. CDR3 region: CASSSLGTDKNIQYF. In DNA, the CDR3 is TGTGCCAGCAGTTCCTTAGGGACTGATAAAAACATTCAGTACTTC.

The chain links TRBV28 to TRBJ2-7; 8 bases align to TRBD1. This CDR3 is 13 amino acids long. J gave up 4 bases and V 7 bases, and 6 bases lay outside the gene matches. Germline CDR1 reads MDHEN; CDR2 reads SYDVKM. The DNA of the CDR3 is TGTGCCAGCACCCAGGGGGCAGCTTACGAGCAGTACTTC. It yields the protein CASTQGAAYEQYF.

The chain combines TRBV30 with TRBJ2-1, with D possibly matching TRBD2 (6 bases). The CDR3 loop spans 14 amino acids. Between the trimmed V and J ends, which lost 5 bases and 7 bases, there was a span of 18 bases. Germline loops: CDR1 GTSNPN, CDR2 SVGIG (reference sequence). The CDR3 DNA follows: TGTGCCTGGGCGGGGAAGCGGCTTACTAATGAGCAGTTCTTC. The encoded protein is CAWAGKRLTNEQFF.

The V gene is TRBV5-1, the J gene TRBJ2-7, with D possibly matching TRBD2 (7 bases). The CDR3 is 15 amino acids. Trimming cost V 2 bases and J 6 bases, with 18 bases left between them. Germline CDR1 reads SGHRS; CDR2 reads YFSETQ. The CDR3 spells CASSFGTGGQGEQYF. Here the CDR3 DNA reads TGCGCCAGCAGCTTCGGGACCGGGGGGCAGGGCGAGCAGTACTTC.

This chain joins TRBV7-9 and TRBJ1-4; D gene unclear. The CDR3 covers 16 residues. Trimming shortened V by 5 bases and J by 8 bases, and 21 bases separated the two germline ends. Germline V gene data show CDR1 as SEHNR and CDR2 as FQNEAQ (reference sequence). Here the CDR3 reads CASSPVWKGVLEKLFF. The CDR3 DNA reads as TGTGCCAGCAGCCCGGTTTGGAAGGGAGTTTTGGAAAAACTGTTTTTT.

The table lists this clone with a count of one. The chain carries TRBV6-6 and TRBJ2-1; 10 positions match TRBD1. Germline V gene lookup returns CDR1 MNHNY and CDR2 SVGAGI (reference sequence). V lost 0 bases, J lost 7 bases, and 0 bases stayed unmatched. The CDR3 extends over 14 amino acids. This chain's CDR3 is CASSYSGQGNEQFF. Here the CDR3 DNA reads TGTGCCAGCAGTTACTCGGGACAGGGGAATGAGCAGTTCTTC.

The genes are TRBV5-5 and TRBJ2-7, with 7 bases matching TRBD1. V was clipped by 4 bases and J by 7 bases; unmatched bases: 11. CDR1 is SGHKS and CDR2 is YYEKEE in the germline V gene (reference sequence). This CDR3 comprises 14 residues. The CDR3 sequence: CASSEQTGVQEQYF. The CDR3 DNA reads TGTGCCAGCAGCGAACAAACAGGGGTACAAGAGCAGTACTTC.

The chain is built from TRBV6-1 and TRBJ2-6; TRBD1 is a possible D gene (6 bases). The CDR3 totals 16 residues. V was pared by 3 bases and J by 0 bases, with 9 bases between. CDR1 is MNHNS and CDR2 is SASEGT in the germline V gene. CDR3 amino acids: CASSDRGTSGANVLTF. CDR3 bases: TGTGCCAGCAGTGACAGGGGCACCTCTGGGGCCAACGTCCTGACTTTC.

The chain employs TRBV28 and TRBJ2-2, with 8 bases that match TRBD2. This CDR3 spans 15 amino acids. Germline lookup yields CDR1 MDHEN and CDR2 SYDVKM. With V trimmed by 7 bases and J by 3 bases, 7 bases remained unmatched. Here the CDR3 DNA reads TGTGCCAGCAAACCCGGGACTAGAGACACCGGGGAGCTGTTTTTT. Encoded protein: CASKPGTRDTGELFF.

The chain recombines TRBV27 with TRBJ1-1; 9 bases are shared with TRBD1. CDR1 and CDR2 from the germline V gene are MNHEY and SMNVEV (reference sequence). The CDR3 covers 16 residues. The V and J ends lost 5 bases and 4 bases, in that order; junction bases with no gene match: 11. CDR3 coding DNA: TGTGCCAGCAGTCCACAGGGGGCCCAAATCCGCACTGAAGCTTTCTTT. It yields the protein CASSPQGAQIRTEAFF.

V and J are TRBV30 and TRBJ2-3; TRBD2 matches at 9 bases. Germline values: CDR1 GTSNPN, CDR2 SVGIG (reference sequence). This CDR3 has 15 amino acids. The ends lost 0 bases at V and 1 base at J; junction bases unmatched: 2. Here the CDR3 reads CAWSVRTSGTDTQYF. The DNA for the CDR3 is TGTGCCTGGAGTGTCCGGACTAGCGGCACAGATACGCAGTATTTT.

V and J are TRBV7-2 and TRBJ2-7; D is unresolved. This CDR3 has 13 amino acids. Germline CDR1 and CDR2: SGHTA and FQGNSA. Trimming cost V 1 base and J 4 bases, with 8 bases left between them. This CDR3 reads CASSLGQEYEQYF. CDR3 DNA sequence: TGTGCCAGCAGCTTAGGACAAGAATACGAGCAGTACTTC.

Only one count was recorded for this clone. The chain recombines TRBV18 with TRBJ2-3; D call uncertain. The V and J ends lost 0 bases and 1 base respectively, with 8 bases between them. CDR1 and CDR2 (germline): KGHSH, LQKENI. This CDR3 is 15 amino acids long. CDR3 protein: CASSPPLQGTDTQYF. CDR3 DNA sequence: TGTGCCAGCTCACCACCGCTCCAGGGCACAGATACGCAGTATTTT.

The V call is TRBV6-5, the J call TRBJ1-1, with D possibly TRBD1 on 6 matching bases. Germline values: CDR1 MNHEY, CDR2 SVGAGI. The CDR3 loop spans 15 amino acids. Trimming took 6 bases from V and 3 from J, leaving 17 bases between them. This CDR3 is CASSQGQPWDTEAFF. The CDR3 DNA sequence: TGTGCCAGCAGCCAAGGACAGCCTTGGGACACTGAAGCTTTCTTT.

The chain combines TRBV6-5 with TRBJ1-1; D perhaps matches TRBD1 (6 bases). The V gene lost 4 bases and the J gene lost 0 bases, with 9 bases spanning the gap. CDR1 is MNHEY, CDR2 SVGAGI, per germline. The CDR3 totals 14 residues. The CDR3 reads CASSSRGMNTEAFF. The CDR3 DNA is TGTGCCAGCAGTTCCAGGGGCATGAACACTGAAGCTTTCTTT.